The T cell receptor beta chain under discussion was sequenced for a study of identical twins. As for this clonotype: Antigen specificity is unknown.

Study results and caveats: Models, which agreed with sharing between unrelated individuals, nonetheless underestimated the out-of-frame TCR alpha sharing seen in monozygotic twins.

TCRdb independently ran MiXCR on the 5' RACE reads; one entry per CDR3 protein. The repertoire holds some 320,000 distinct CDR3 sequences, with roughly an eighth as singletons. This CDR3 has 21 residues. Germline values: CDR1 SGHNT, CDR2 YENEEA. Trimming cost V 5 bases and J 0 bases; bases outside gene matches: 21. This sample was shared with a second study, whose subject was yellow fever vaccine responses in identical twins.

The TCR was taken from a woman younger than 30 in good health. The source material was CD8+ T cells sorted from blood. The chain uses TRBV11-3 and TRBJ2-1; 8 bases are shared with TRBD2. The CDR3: CASSHTRGLVGVYSSYNEQFF. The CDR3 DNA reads TGTGCCAGCAGCCACACCAGGGGACTAGTAGGTGTTTATAGCTCCTACAATGAGCAGTTCTTC.